Below, 13 T cell receptor beta chains from the same sample are listed, as sequenced in a study of blood T cell repertoires in COVID-19 (dated by TCRdb to the early 2020s). Library generation was performed with the immunoSEQ multiplex PCR assay. The table was pulled from immuneACCESS by TCRdb, which kept in-frame rearrangements only. Such tables lose some clones; where checked, under half of the loss comes from unresolved V genes, and the rest has no known cause. This sample lists tens of thousands of clones; approximately 91% were detected once. 13% to 15% of the sample rests with the top ten. The material sequenced was peripheral blood. The receptors shown here come from a human donor in a cohort sampled during active COVID-19.

This clone was seen once. The gene calls are TRBV5-1 and TRBJ1-1; perhaps TRBD1 as D (5 bases). CDR3 length equals 13 residues. The V end was cut by 10 bases, the J end by 4 bases, with 17 bases between. Germline assignment: CDR1 SGHRS and CDR2 YFSETQ. The CDR3 spells CASRVGGSTEAFF. CDR3 bases: TGCGCCTCCCGTGTGGGGGGAAGCACTGAAGCTTTCTTT. Full variable domain (remainder filled in from reference TRBV5-1 and TRBJ1-1): KAGVTQTPRYLIKTRGQQVTLSCSPISGHRSVSWYQQTPGQGLQFLFEYFSETQRNKGNFPGRFSGRQFSNSRSEMNVSTLELGDSALYLCASRVGGSTEAFFGQGTRLTVV.

The CDR3 region is CASRENQPQHF. CDR3 DNA: TGTGCCAGCAGAGAGAATCAGCCCCAGCATTTT. The genes are TRBV6-5 and TRBJ1-5; the D is unclear. The CDR3 contains 11 residues. Germline V CDR1 and CDR2: MNHEY, SVGAGI. V was cut by 6 bases and J by 4 bases, with 4 bases left in between.

V usage is TRBV6-2 or TRBV6-3 and J usage is TRBJ1-1; D remains ambiguous. CDR1 MNHEY and CDR2 SVGEGT come from the germline V gene. The CDR3 extends over 14 amino acids. The V end was cut by 2 bases, the J end by 11 bases, with 18 bases between. The CDR3 region has the DNA TGTGCCAGCAGTTACGGCCAGGTGTCCTTTGGGGCTTTCTTT. Translated, it gives CASSYGQVSFGAFF.

The rearrangement links TRBV5-3 to TRBJ2-7, with D perhaps TRBD2 (6 bases). TRBV5-3 belongs to the ORF category, with a function that is uncertain. Trimming pared 4 bases from V and 7 bases from J, leaving 15 bases between. The CDR3 is 13 residues long. The CDR3 nucleotides are TGTGCCAGAAGCCTCCTAGCGTCGGGGGAGCAGTACTTC. It codes for CARSLLASGEQYF.

The CDR3 spells CASSDRDKKPQHF. The CDR3 DNA reads TGTGCCAGCAGCGACAGGGACAAGAAGCCCCAGCATTTT. The chain is built from TRBV3-1 (or the pseudogene TRBV3-2) and TRBJ1-5; 7 nucleotides agree with TRBD1. The junction had 6 bases not matched to a gene; V was cut back by 5 bases and J by 8 bases. Looked up from germline, CDR1 is LGHDT and CDR2 is YNNKEL (reference sequence). The CDR3 loop spans 13 amino acids.

The J gene is TRBJ2-7, the V gene TRBV18, with a tentative D call TRBD1 (6 bases). The V and J ends lost 2 bases and 1 base respectively, with 15 bases between them. The CDR3 sequence is 16 residues long. Germline lookup yields CDR1 KGHSH and CDR2 LQKENI. The CDR3 loop is CASSPNGAGVSYEQYF. In DNA, the CDR3 is TGTGCCAGCTCACCAAACGGGGCAGGGGTATCCTACGAGCAGTACTTC.

This chain links TRBV19 with TRBJ2-7, with unresolved D. The CDR3 extends over 16 amino acids. Trimming took off 1 base at V and 1 base at J, with 14 bases between the two ends. Germline V gene lookup returns CDR1 LNHDA and CDR2 SQIVND (reference sequence). CDR3 sequence: CASSIGAPVQSYEQYF. The CDR3 nucleotides read TGTGCCAGTAGTATAGGAGCTCCAGTACAGTCCTACGAGCAGTACTTC.

This clone came up once. This chain uses TRBV9 with TRBJ2-7; 13 nucleotides align to TRBD2. The CDR3 spans 15 residues. J gave up 4 bases and V 3 bases, and 4 bases lay outside the gene matches. The germline CDR1 and CDR2 sequences are SGDLS and YYNGEE. The chain's CDR3 is CASSGPGLAGYEQYF. DNA of the CDR3: TGTGCCAGCAGCGGGCCGGGACTAGCGGGGTACGAGCAGTACTTC.

This clone appeared a single time. This chain links TRBV5-1 with TRBJ1-2; tentative D call: TRBD1 (6 bases). This CDR3 has 16 amino acids. Germline assignment: CDR1 SGHRS and CDR2 YFSETQ. The V end was cut by 5 bases, the J end by 2 bases, with 19 bases between. The CDR3 loop reads CASRPDTGLTNYGYTF. The DNA of the CDR3 is TGCGCCAGCAGGCCAGATACAGGGCTCACAAACTATGGCTACACCTTC.

The V and J genes are TRBV5-5 and TRBJ2-1; TRBD2 matches at 11 bases. The CDR3 is made up of 17 amino acids. J lost 2 bases, V lost 0 bases, and 4 bases had no gene match. CDR1 and CDR2 (germline): SGHKS, YYEKEE (reference sequence). CDR3 in amino acids: CASSLVASGGTYNEQFF. The CDR3, as DNA: TGTGCCAGCAGCTTGGTAGCTAGCGGGGGGACCTACAATGAGCAGTTCTTC.

The rearrangement uses TRBV19 and TRBJ1-2; TRBD1 matches 7 bases. The length of the CDR3 is 13 residues. With V trimmed by 3 bases and J by 5 bases, 3 bases remained unmatched. CDR1 and CDR2 from the germline V gene are LNHDA and SQIVND (reference sequence). CDR3: CASSMGQSYGYTF. The CDR3 DNA reads TGTGCCAGTAGTATGGGACAGAGTTATGGCTACACCTTC.

V usage is TRBV4-3 and J usage is TRBJ2-1; D perhaps matches TRBD1 (6 bases). The germline V gene encodes CDR1 LGHNA and CDR2 YSLEER. The CDR3 contains 16 residues. Between the trimmed V and J ends, which lost 7 bases and 1 base, there was a span of 17 bases. The CDR3 DNA is TGCGCCAGCACCTCAAATGGGGGCGGGTCCTACAATGAGCAGTTCTTC. Protein sequence: CASTSNGGGSYNEQFF.

This chain uses TRBV6-1 with TRBJ1-5; D gene ambiguous. CDR1 and CDR2 from the germline V gene are MNHNS and SASEGT. Trimming shortened V by 1 base and J by 5 bases, and 6 bases separated the two germline ends. This CDR3 comprises 13 residues. For the CDR3, the DNA is TGTGCCAGCAGTGAAGTCGGGTATCAGCCCCAGCATTTT. Amino acids: CASSEVGYQPQHF.